The rows below give T cell receptor beta chains drawn from one sample of a study of shared T cell receptors in the human thymus. TCRdb's copy holds only in-frame clones and misses some; the assay was immunoSEQ multiplex PCR. The table shows hundreds of thousands of clones, with around 87% occurring only once. The sample also formed part of further work on human thymus T cells.

The material sequenced was thymocytes. The receptor set was obtained from a boy less than two years old with a congenital heart defect. Both conserved end residues are part of each CDR3. D genes are given only for firm matches. Clone size appears in some rows only: once, few, many, or a class for an expanded clone.

j_gene	abundance	v_gene	d_gene	CDR3nt	CDR3aa
TRBJ1-1	-	TRBV7-2	-	TGTGCCAGCAGCTTAGAGGACAGCACTGAAGCTTTCTTT	CASSLEDSTEAFF
TRBJ1-6	once	TRBV30	-	TGTGCCTGCCTAAAGGCCGGGCGGGATCCTAGCTCCTATAATTCACCCCTCCACTTT	CACLKAGRDPSSYNSPLHF
TRBJ2-3	-	TRBV10-1	-	TGCGCCCCTAAAAAGGGGATAACAGATACGCAGTATTTT	CAPKKGITDTQYF
TRBJ2-1	-	TRBV6-4	-	TGTGCCAGCAGTGAGGCACCCTGGAATGAGCAGTTCTTC	CASSEAPWNEQFF
TRBJ2-7	-	TRBV4-3	-	TGCGCCAGCAGCCAAGATACGGCGCAGGCGCTCTACGAGCAGTACTTC	CASSQDTAQALYEQYF
TRBJ1-3	-	TRBV4-3	TRBD1	TGCGCCAGCAGCCCAGGGCAGGGGGCAAGCACCATATATTTT	CASSPGQGASTIYF
TRBJ2-5	few	TRBV7-9	TRBD2	TGTGCCAGCAGCTTAGAGGGTGAACTAGCGGGGGAGACCCAGTACTTC	CASSLEGELAGETQYF
TRBJ2-2	few	TRBV25-1	TRBD1	TGTGCCAGCAGTGAATCGGGACAGAAAAACACCGGGGAGCTGTTTTTT	CASSESGQKNTGELFF
TRBJ2-7	-	TRBV11-3	-	TGTGCCAGCAGCTTTAGAGTTCTGACGCAGGGACTTTGGGACGAGCAGTACTTC	CASSFRVLTQGLWDEQYF
TRBJ2-7	-	TRBV29-1	-	TGCAGCGTTGGCCCCGGCGGTACCTACGAGCAGTACTTC	CSVGPGGTYEQYF
TRBJ1-4	-	TRBV28	-	TGTGCCAGCAGCCAGTGTGGAGCAACTAATGAAAAACTGTTTTTT	CASSQCGATNEKLFF
TRBJ2-5	-	TRBV30	TRBD2	TGTGCCTGGAGTGACGTAGCGGGAGAACCCCCACGCCAAGAGACCCAGTACTTC	CAWSDVAGEPPRQETQYF
TRBJ1-1	-	TRBV6-5	-	TGTGCCAGCTTAGGGGACACTGAAGCTTTCTTT	CASLGDTEAFF
TRBJ2-5	-	TRBV4-3	TRBD2	TGCGCCAGCAGCCAAGATTTAGTCTGGAAGCGGGAGGGAGGGCGAGAGACCCAGTACTTC	CASSQDLVWKREGGRETQYF
TRBJ2-7	-	TRBV10-2	-	TGCGCCAGCAGCCGGGGGGCATCCTACGAGCAGTACTTC	CASSRGASYEQYF
TRBJ1-6	-	TRBV6-6	-	TGTGCCAGCAGTTACTGCGGATTTCCTAATTCACCCCTCCACTTT	CASSYCGFPNSPLHF
TRBJ1-1	once	TRBV27	TRBD1	TGTGCCAGCAGGGGACAGGGCTCCGAAGCTTTCTTT	CASRGQGSEAFF
TRBJ2-1	-	TRBV5-6	-	TGTGCCAGCAGCGCACGATGCGGCTACAATGAGCAGTTCTTC	CASSARCGYNEQFF
TRBJ2-5	-	TRBV7-9	TRBD2	TGTGCCAGCAGCACGGGACTAGCGGGAGGTGGTAGGGAGACCCAGTACTTC	CASSTGLAGGGRETQYF
TRBJ1-4	-	TRBV28	-	TGTGCCAGCAGTTGTAAGGGGTTAAAACTGTTTTTT	CASSCKGLKLFF
TRBJ2-7	-	TRBV11-2	TRBD2	TGTGCCAGCAGCCGTAGCGGGCCCACCTACGAGCAGTACTTC	CASSRSGPTYEQYF
TRBJ1-1	-	TRBV30	-	TGTGCCTGGAGAATAGATCCCGGACAAGGTTCGAACACTGAAGCTTTCTTT	CAWRIDPGQGSNTEAFF
TRBJ2-1	-	TRBV27	-	TGTGCCACCTGGAGGCTAGACTCCTACAATGAGCAGTTCTTC	CATWRLDSYNEQFF
TRBJ1-6	-	TRBV30	TRBD1	TGTGCCACTACAGGGGGATCACCCCTCCACTTT	CATTGGSPLHF
TRBJ2-5	-	TRBV15	TRBD2	TGTGCCACCAGCAGATTGCCCCGGACTAGCAACCAAGAGACCCAGTACTTC	CATSRLPRTSNQETQYF
TRBJ2-1	-	TRBV4-3	-	TGCGCCAGCAGCCCAGAACCCGACACAGGCCCGCCCGGGGGGCAGTTCTTC	CASSPEPDTGPPGGQFF
TRBJ2-7	-	TRBV5-4	TRBD1	TGTGCCAGCAGGCCGGGACAGGGGGCCTACGAGCAGTACTTC	CASRPGQGAYEQYF
TRBJ1-2	-	TRBV13	-	TGTGCCAGCAGCTTAGGCAGAGGAGATAACTATGGCTACACCTTC	CASSLGRGDNYGYTF
TRBJ1-5	-	TRBV4-3	-	TGCGCCAGCAGCCAATCGTACAGGAGTCCCCCTCAGCCCCAGCATTTT	CASSQSYRSPPQPQHF
TRBJ2-1	-	TRBV15	-	TGTGCCACCCAACCCCAGGACAATCCAAGCTCCTACAATGAGCAGTTCTTC	CATQPQDNPSSYNEQFF
TRBJ2-4	-	TRBV15	-	TGTGCCACCAGCAGTGACATTCAAAACATTCAGTACTTC	CATSSDIQNIQYF
TRBJ2-7	-	TRBV28	TRBD1	TGTGCCAGCAGTTTCCCGAGACAGGGGTCCTACGAGCAGTACTTC	CASSFPRQGSYEQYF
TRBJ2-1	-	TRBV9	-	TGTGCCAGCAGCCGAGAGCCAGGCCACAATGAGCAGTTCTTC	CASSREPGHNEQFF
TRBJ1-4	-	TRBV19	-	TGTGCCAGTAGCCAACGGGGACTGACAACAGCAACTAATGAAAAACTGTTTTTT	CASSQRGLTTATNEKLFF
TRBJ2-5	once	TRBV10-1	TRBD2	TGCGCCAGCAGTGAATTAGCGGGGGAAGAGACCCAGTACTTC	CASSELAGEETQYF
TRBJ2-1	-	TRBV5-6	TRBD1	TGTGCCAGCAGCCTACCCGGGGGACAGGGAACCCCCTACAATGAGCAGTTCTTC	CASSLPGGQGTPYNEQFF
TRBJ2-5	-	TRBV28	-	TGTGCCAGCAGTAAGGGCGGTGGGGGGACGGAAGAGACCCAGTACTTC	CASSKGGGGTEETQYF
TRBJ1-2	once	TRBV18	-	TGTGCCAGCTCCACCATCGACAGCCCAAAATCCCTCTATGGCTACACCTTC	CASSTIDSPKSLYGYTF
TRBJ1-5	-	TRBV28	-	TGTGCCAGCAGCCATACAGGGCAGGGTCAGCCCCAGCATTTT	CASSHTGQGQPQHF
TRBJ2-1	-	TRBV19	TRBD2	TGTGCCAGTAGGGCAACGACTAGCGGGCCGCCCTACAATGAGCAGTTCTTC	CASRATTSGPPYNEQFF
TRBJ1-1	few	TRBV29-1	-	TGCAGCGTTGAATTTGGGGCTTGGGGGCACCCTGAAGCTTTCTTT	CSVEFGAWGHPEAFF
TRBJ2-7	few	TRBV5-6	TRBD2	TGTGCCAGCAGCGGGGCGGGAGGGCCGAGAGAGCAGTACTTC	CASSGAGGPREQYF
TRBJ2-7	once	TRBV4-1	TRBD2	TGCGCCAGCAGCCAGAGACTAGCGGGGCCCTACGAGCAGTACTTC	CASSQRLAGPYEQYF
TRBJ2-1	-	TRBV5-1	TRBD2	TGCGCCAGCAGCCGCCCTGTCTGGCGGGGGGTCCACTACAATGAGCAGTTCTTC	CASSRPVWRGVHYNEQFF
TRBJ1-1	-	TRBV20-1	-	TGCAGTGCCTCAGACAGATCTGAAGCTTTCTTT	CSASDRSEAFF
TRBJ2-3	once	TRBV6-5	-	TGTGCCAGCAGTTACTCCCGTACTAGCACAGATACGCAGTATTTT	CASSYSRTSTDTQYF
TRBJ2-7	-	TRBV27	TRBD1	TGTGCCAGCAGACGTCCGGACAGGGCGTACGAGCAGTACTTC	CASRRPDRAYEQYF
TRBJ1-5	-	TRBV25-1	-	TGTGCCAGCAGTGATGGGTCAGGGTTGTCGCCCCAGCATTTT	CASSDGSGLSPQHF
TRBJ1-3	-	TRBV7-2	-	TGTGCCAGCAGCCCCCCGGCTTCGGCGGGACTGAACACCATATATTTT	CASSPPASAGLNTIYF
TRBJ1-1	-	TRBV6-5	-	TGTGCCAGCAGAGAGGGGGGAGGGTTCGGCACTGAAGCTTTCTTT	CASREGGGFGTEAFF
TRBJ2-1	-	TRBV6-5	TRBD1	TGTGCCAGCAGTTATTCTTTGGGACAGGGACTCGGTGAGCAGTTCTTC	CASSYSLGQGLGEQFF
TRBJ1-2	-	TRBV12-5	-	TGTGCTAGTGTCGGCCCTCTGGCAGGTTCTAACTATGGCTACACCTTC	CASVGPLAGSNYGYTF
TRBJ2-7	-	TRBV14	-	TGTGCCAGCAGCCAAGCCCAGAAAGCCTACGAGCAGTACTTC	CASSQAQKAYEQYF
TRBJ2-7	-	TRBV7-8	-	TGTGCCAGCAGCTTAGCTAGCGGAAATTACGAGCAGTACTTC	CASSLASGNYEQYF